The rows below give T cell receptor beta chains drawn from one sample of a study of blood T cell repertoires in COVID-19. Some clones are missing from TCRdb's copy, which holds only in-frame ones; the method was immunoSEQ multiplex PCR. Of about 200,000 clones in the sample, just under 90% were seen once. The specimen sequenced was PBMCs or T cells enriched from blood (not recorded which). These receptors originate from a man aged 25 to 45 who had recovered from COVID-19. The CDR3 runs from the conserved cysteine through the conserved F or W. Each record gives: D gene, J gene, V gene, CDR3 protein. D genes are given only for firm matches.

D: TRBD2; J: TRBJ2-3; V: TRBV11-3; CDR3: CASSSRISGRETDTQYF
D: TRBD1; J: TRBJ1-1; V: TRBV5-4; CDR3: CASSWGTGLNTEAFF
D: .; J: TRBJ1-1; V: TRBV27; CDR3: CASSFPGGTTEAFF
D: .; J: TRBJ2-3; V: TRBV11-2; CDR3: CASRRRDVADTQYF
D: .; J: TRBJ2-7; V: TRBV27; CDR3: CASSPLTQGKAYEQYF
D: .; J: TRBJ1-6; V: TRBV15; CDR3: CATSRERESPLHF
D: .; J: TRBJ2-7; V: TRBV29-1; CDR3: CSVERRGISYEQYF
D: TRBD1; J: TRBJ2-7; V: TRBV4-3; CDR3: CASSPTGTGRQYF
D: .; J: TRBJ2-7; V: TRBV28; CDR3: CASSLVGDINEQYF
D: .; J: TRBJ2-1; V: TRBV12-3/TRBV12-4; CDR3: CASQGSEQFF
D: .; J: TRBJ1-2; V: TRBV5-1; CDR3: CASSLDRTNYGYTF
D: TRBD1; J: TRBJ2-2; V: TRBV7-8; CDR3: CASSSDRGGTGELFF
D: .; J: TRBJ2-5; V: TRBV18; CDR3: CASSLGGARQETQYF
D: TRBD1; J: TRBJ1-4; V: TRBV9; CDR3: CASTLRTGLGNEKLFF
D: .; J: TRBJ2-3; V: TRBV20-1; CDR3: CSARRADTQYF
D: TRBD2; J: TRBJ2-3; V: TRBV11-2; CDR3: CASSLTSGGTDTQYF
D: .; J: TRBJ1-2; V: TRBV19; CDR3: CASSSGERSYGYTF
D: TRBD2; J: TRBJ2-5; V: TRBV4-1; CDR3: CASSQTKRASGGSEETQYF
D: .; J: TRBJ2-2; V: TRBV18; CDR3: CASSLNTGELFF
D: .; J: TRBJ2-7; V: TRBV3-1/TRBV3-2; CDR3: CASSGRKGFPYEQYF
D: .; J: TRBJ2-2; V: TRBV5-1; CDR3: CASSNQGFDTGELFF
D: TRBD1; J: TRBJ1-6; V: TRBV2; CDR3: CASSEVETGLNSPLHF
D: .; J: TRBJ1-1; V: TRBV11-2; CDR3: CASSPLDSEAFF
D: TRBD1; J: TRBJ2-7; V: TRBV28; CDR3: CASLLRDSAYEQYF
D: .; J: TRBJ1-1; V: TRBV9; CDR3: CASSVAIFRAEAFF
D: TRBD2; J: TRBJ2-5; V: TRBV7-2; CDR3: CASSPGAGRQETQYF
D: .; J: TRBJ2-1; V: TRBV28; CDR3: CASSPYPGTEQFF
D: TRBD2; J: TRBJ2-3; V: TRBV9; CDR3: CASSDPQSGLAGDTQYF
D: TRBD2; J: TRBJ2-3; V: TRBV4-3; CDR3: CASSQNSGIGSDTQYF
D: .; J: TRBJ2-3; V: TRBV15; CDR3: CATSRDDARSTDTQYF
D: .; J: TRBJ2-1; V: TRBV9; CDR3: CASSTKLGHNEQFF
D: .; J: TRBJ2-7; V: TRBV4-3; CDR3: CASSGKWGGAYEQYF
D: TRBD2; J: TRBJ2-3; V: TRBV7-6; CDR3: CASSLAGLAEYNTQYF
D: TRBD1; J: TRBJ2-7; V: TRBV6-5; CDR3: CASIKTGSYPYEQYF
D: TRBD1; J: TRBJ2-7; V: TRBV6-5; CDR3: CASRRGQVSYEQYF
D: .; J: TRBJ1-2; V: TRBV10-2; CDR3: CASSEVRSNYGYTF
D: TRBD1; J: TRBJ1-1; V: TRBV18; CDR3: CASSPSGTGNTEAFF
D: TRBD1; J: TRBJ1-2; V: TRBV27; CDR3: CASSQRTGGPYGYTF
D: .; J: TRBJ2-5; V: TRBV19; CDR3: CASSLTGTKLQETQYF
D: TRBD2; J: TRBJ2-7; V: TRBV19; CDR3: CASSRLAGGQSSYEQYF
D: .; J: TRBJ1-3; V: TRBV29-1; CDR3: CSVVTDGNTIYF
D: .; J: TRBJ1-5; V: TRBV19; CDR3: CASSPPRVSGNQPQHF
D: TRBD2; J: TRBJ2-1; V: TRBV4-1; CDR3: CASSQERGGEGGNEQFF
D: .; J: TRBJ1-5; V: TRBV21-1; CDR3: CASSKSSRTGAGNQPQHF
D: TRBD1; J: TRBJ2-1; V: TRBV7-9; CDR3: CASSLDGTGILGSYNEQFF